Listed below are T cell receptor beta chains from one sample, sequenced in a study of blood T cell repertoires in COVID-19. Profiling relied on immunoSEQ multiplex PCR, and the TCRdb table lists in-frame clones only, not all of them. This repertoire shows roughly 99,000 clones, roughly 84% found once; its top ten account for roughly 4.6%. The specimen sequenced was peripheral blood. The receptors were sampled from a human donor in a cohort sampled during active COVID-19. CDR3s leave out the opening cysteine and the closing phenylalanine or tryptophan. D genes are given only for firm matches. Clone size, where shown, is once, few, many, or a class for clones that have expanded.

J gene	V gene	clone size	D gene	CDR3 length	CDR3 protein
TRBJ2-1	TRBV27	NA	TRBD2	14	ASSRSSGKGYNEQF
TRBJ2-5	TRBV11-1	NA	TRBD1	13	ASSLPPGGQETQY
TRBJ1-1	TRBV11-2	NA	TRBD1	13	ASSLDEGANTEAF
TRBJ2-3	TRBV7-8	once	NA	12	ASSLGLATDTQY
TRBJ1-1	TRBV30	NA	TRBD1	15	AWGPWTGGPLNTEAF
TRBJ2-1	TRBV6-4	NA	TRBD2	14	ASSKSALAAYNEQF
TRBJ2-7	TRBV5-4	NA	NA	15	ASSLGPRDITSYEQY
TRBJ2-3	TRBV4-3	NA	TRBD2	15	ASSQVYSSGRADTQY
TRBJ2-1	TRBV7-2	NA	NA	9	ASRSLGEQF
TRBJ2-4	TRBV7-8	NA	TRBD2	14	ASSQTGTSGKNIQY
TRBJ2-3	TRBV28	NA	TRBD2	14	ASSLPSGAGADTQY
TRBJ1-1	TRBV29-1	NA	NA	13	SVEDRSGVGTEAF
TRBJ1-2	TRBV5-4	NA	NA	11	ASLRQTSYGYT